One and the same sample provided the 18 T cell receptor delta chains below, sequenced in a study of gamma-delta T cells after stem cell transplantation. TCRdb repeated clone calling on the RT-PCR reads with CATT. The data contain under 2,500 delta-chain clones, 3% to 3.5% of them seen just once; the ten biggest clones take up roughly half. The sequenced material came from gamma-delta T cells. All receptors come from a human donor. It is not recorded whose cells these are; they may come from a transplant donor.

This clone is labeled medium-sized (0.01 to 0.1%). The chain combines TRDV2 with TRDJ1, with 8 bases that match TRDD3. This CDR3 has 19 amino acids. Unmatched junction bases numbered 14, after V lost 0 bases and J lost 0 bases. Per the germline V gene, CDR1 is GEAIGNYY and CDR2 is EKD. Here the CDR3 reads CACDTVGVTGGPYTDKLIF. The CDR3 nucleotides read TGTGCCTGTGACACCGTAGGGGTTACTGGGGGCCCATACACCGATAAACTCATCTTT.

The chain carries TRDV2 and TRDJ1; 8 nucleotides match TRDD3. From germline, CDR1 is GEAIGNYY and CDR2 EKD. J was trimmed by 1 base and V by 0 bases; bases with no gene match: 6. This CDR3 region has 16 residues. The CDR3: CACDTLLGAATDKLIF. The CDR3 bases are TGTGCCTGTGACACCTTACTGGGGGCCGCCACCGATAAACTCATCTTT.

By its share, this clone is medium-sized (0.01 to 0.1%). The chain recombines TRDV2 with TRDJ1, with 9 bases lining up with TRDD3. Per the germline V gene, CDR1 is GEAIGNYY and CDR2 is EKD. This CDR3 has 18 amino acids. The junction had 12 bases not matched to a gene; V was cut back by 0 bases and J by 2 bases. The CDR3 bases are TGTGCCTGTGACACCGTGATGGGAATGGGGGATAGGACCGATAAACTCATCTTT. Translation gives CACDTVMGMGDRTDKLIF.

The chain carries TRDV2 and TRDJ1, with 9 bases identical to TRDD3. Germline loops: CDR1 GEAIGNYY, CDR2 EKD. The CDR3 is made up of 19 amino acids. The ends lost 0 bases at V and 3 bases at J; junction bases unmatched: 16. CDR3 residues: CACDTVGLGDPRGADKLIF. The CDR3 nucleotides are TGTGCCTGTGACACCGTGGGACTGGGGGACCCCCGGGGCGCCGATAAACTCATCTTT.

Of note for this clone: The protein recorded in TCRdb matches a much larger clone and deviates from this DNA's translation at residue 9, suggesting a read error; the protein here is obtained by translating the DNA. J is TRDJ1 and V is TRDV2, with D perhaps matching TRDD3 (6 bases). The length of the CDR3 is 14 residues. The germline gives CDR1 GEAIGNYY, CDR2 EKD. Trimming stripped 3 bases from V and 4 bases from J, with 14 bases between. The CDR3 DNA sequence: TGTGCCTGTGACCCACTGGGACTCCACGATAAACTCATCTTT. Translating gives CACDPLGLHDKLIF.

This clone has a handful of counts. TCRdb has a much larger clone's protein, which differs at residue 5 from the translation of this DNA, likely because of a read error; what is shown is the protein translated from the DNA. The V and J genes are TRDV2 and TRDJ1; 8 bases are shared with TRDD3. V lost 5 bases and J lost 0; bases outside the gene matches: 10. Germline V gives CDR1 GEAIGNYY, CDR2 EKD. The length of the CDR3 is 16 residues. The CDR3 sequence is CACADLGIPDTDKLIF. CDR3 DNA: TGTGCCTGTGCGGATTTGGGGATACCCGACACCGATAAACTCATCTTT.

In its sample, this clone is medium-sized. This chain uses TRDV2 with TRDJ1; 9 bases match TRDD3. The CDR3 runs to 18 residues. In germline, CDR1 is GEAIGNYY, CDR2 EKD. V lost 1 base to trimming and J lost 0 bases; unmatched junction nucleotides: 11. The CDR3 is CACDTPGDTPKYTDKLIF. The CDR3 DNA follows: TGTGCCTGTGACACTCCGGGGGATACACCCAAGTACACCGATAAACTCATCTTT.

By share of the sample, this clone is medium-sized. The CDR3 nucleotides are TGTGCCTGTGACATTCTCCAGAGGGAATCGGATAAACTCATCTTT. This gives the protein CACDILQRESDKLIF. The rearrangement joins TRDV2 to TRDJ1, with unresolved D. There are 15 residues in the CDR3. V was trimmed by 2 bases and J by 5 bases, leaving 17 bases between them. CDR1 is GEAIGNYY, CDR2 EKD, per germline.

This clone was seen a handful of times. A much more abundant neighbour one base away suggests this may be a read error. This chain joins TRDV2 and TRDJ1; D may be TRDD3 (6 bases). V shed 3 bases and J shed 3 bases, with 22 bases lying between them. Germline loops: CDR1 GEAIGNYY, CDR2 EKD. The CDR3 spans 17 residues. The CDR3 region has the DNA TGTGCCTGTGACTCTATTGGATTGCGGACTGGGCCCGATAAACTCATCTTT. As protein: CACDSIGLRTGPDKLIF.

With respect to this clone: A far larger clone is just one base off, so this is likely a read error. Distinct nucleotide sequences in the sample also encode this CDR3. The CDR3 coding sequence is TGTGCCTGCGACACCATAGGGCCACTGGGGGATACGAGAACCGATAAACTCATCTTT. It is translated as CACDTIGPLGDTRTDKLIF. V and J are TRDV2 and TRDJ1; 13 nucleotides align to TRDD3. The germline V gene encodes CDR1 GEAIGNYY and CDR2 EKD. The CDR3 consists of 19 residues.

This clone was observed a few times. This likely reflects a read error, since a far larger clone is one base away. The chain recombines TRDV2 with TRDJ1, with D possibly being TRDD3 (5 bases). CDR1 is GEAIGNYY, CDR2 EKD, per germline. V gave up 5 bases and J gave up 4 bases, with 25 bases separating them. CDR3 size: 17 residues. For the CDR3, the DNA is TGTGCCTGTGGACCAAGCGTACTGGAGGTTGGGCACGATAAACTCATCTTT. This gives the protein CACGPSVLEVGHDKLIF.

This clone occurred a few times. This DNA translates differently at residue 4 from the TCRdb protein, which is that of a much larger clone; a read error is likely, and the protein shown is the DNA's own translation. V gene TRDV2 combines with J gene TRDJ1; D might be TRDD2 (5 bases). The CDR3 extends over 16 amino acids. The germline gives CDR1 GEAIGNYY, CDR2 EKD. The CDR3 DNA is TGTGCCTGTGGCACCCTACAGACCAGTACGGGGCCTAAACTCATCTTT. Its protein is CACGTLQTSTGPKLIF.

By sample fraction, this clone is medium-sized (0.01 to 0.1%). This sequence joins TRDV2 and TRDJ1; 8 nucleotides align to TRDD3. Germline V gives CDR1 GEAIGNYY, CDR2 EKD. V shed 3 bases, J shed 0 bases, and the junction held 11 bases outside the gene matches. The CDR3 loop spans 17 amino acids. CDR3 residues: CACDPVLGVHYTDKLIF. Written as DNA, the CDR3 is TGTGCCTGTGACCCAGTACTGGGGGTCCATTACACCGATAAACTCATCTTT.

This clone appeared a few times. TCRdb shows a much larger clone's protein in place of this DNA's translation, and the two differ at residue 13, likely through a read error; the protein shown is translated from the DNA. The chain carries TRDV2 and TRDJ1; a weak D match, TRDD3 (6 bases). This CDR3 region has 15 residues. CDR1 is GEAIGNYY, CDR2 EKD, per germline. The CDR3 nucleotides read TGTGCCTGTGACACGGTCTCGGCGGATACCGATAAACCCATCTTT. Encoded protein: CACDTVSADTDKPIF.

This clone ranks as medium-sized. This sequence joins TRDV2 and TRDJ1; 10 bases map to TRDD3. The CDR3 sequence is 18 residues long. The J segment lost 1 base and the V segment lost 0 bases, leaving 10 bases of the junction unmatched. From germline, CDR1 is GEAIGNYY and CDR2 EKD. Here the CDR3 reads CACDTVGTGGFLTDKLIF. The CDR3 region has the DNA TGTGCCTGTGACACCGTGGGTACTGGGGGATTCCTCACCGATAAACTCATCTTT.

By sample share, this clone is medium-sized. This chain uses TRDV2 with TRDJ1; 7 bases are a match to TRDD2. V shed 7 bases, J shed 0 bases, and the junction held 16 bases outside the gene matches. This CDR3 contains 17 residues. The V gene's germline CDR1 is GEAIGNYY and CDR2 EKD. CDR3 loop: CAWAHSYGRTYTDKLIF. CDR3 bases: TGTGCCTGGGCCCATTCCTACGGGAGAACTTACACCGATAAACTCATCTTT.

To note about this clone: The protein TCRdb gives is from a much larger clone and does not agree with this DNA's translation at residue 9, likely a read error; the protein shown here comes from the DNA. J is TRDJ1 and V is TRDV1; D is unclear. The length of the CDR3 is 22 residues. The germline V and J ends were trimmed by 3 bases and 0 bases, with 32 bases remaining between them. The germline V gene has CDR1 TSWWSYY and CDR2 QGS. CDR3 DNA: TGTGCTCTTGGGGACTTACGGCTGATTTGGTTTGACACTCCCGACTACACCGATAAACTCATCTTT. This sequence encodes CALGDLRLIWFDTPDYTDKLIF.

This clone was counted between two and nine times. A read error is likely here: a far larger clone is one base away. Distinct nucleotide sequences in the sample also encode this CDR3. This sequence joins TRDV2 and TRDJ1; D might be TRDD3 (5 bases). The V end was cut by 0 bases, the J end by 4 bases, with 11 bases between. The length of the CDR3 is 14 residues. Looked up from germline, CDR1 is GEAIGNYY and CDR2 is EKD. The CDR3 is CACDTVLGNDKLIF. In DNA form, the CDR3 reads TGTGCCTGTGACACCGTGCTGGGCAACGATAAACTCATCTTT.